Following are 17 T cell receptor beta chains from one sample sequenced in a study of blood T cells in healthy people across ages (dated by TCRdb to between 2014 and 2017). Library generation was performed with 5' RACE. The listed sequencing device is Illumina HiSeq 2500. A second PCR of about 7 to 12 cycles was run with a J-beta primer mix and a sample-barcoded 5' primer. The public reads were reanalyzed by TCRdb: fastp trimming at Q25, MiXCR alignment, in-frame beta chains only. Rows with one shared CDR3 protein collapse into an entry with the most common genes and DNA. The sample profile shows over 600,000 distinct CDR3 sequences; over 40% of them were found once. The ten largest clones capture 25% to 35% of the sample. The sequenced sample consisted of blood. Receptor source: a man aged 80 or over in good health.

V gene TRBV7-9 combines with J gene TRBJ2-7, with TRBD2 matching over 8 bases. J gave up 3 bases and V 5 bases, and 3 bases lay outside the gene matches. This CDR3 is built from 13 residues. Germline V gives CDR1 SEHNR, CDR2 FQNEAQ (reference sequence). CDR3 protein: CASSPAGVYEQYF. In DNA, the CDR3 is TGTGCCAGCAGCCCAGCGGGAGTCTACGAGCAGTACTTC. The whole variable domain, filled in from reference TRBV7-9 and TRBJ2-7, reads DTGVSQNPRHKITKRGQNVTFRCDPISEHNRLYWYRQTLGQGPEFLTYFQNEAQLEKSRLLSDRFSAERPKGSFSTLEIQRTEQGDSAMYLCASSPAGVYEQYFGPGTRLTVT.

The CDR3 loop is CASCSLGGGKETQYF. CDR3 in DNA: TGTGCCAGCTGCTCCCTCGGCGGCGGGAAAGAGACCCAGTACTTC. The V call is TRBV27, the J call TRBJ2-5; D is possibly TRBD2 (6 bases). The CDR3 contains 15 residues. Per germline, CDR1 MNHEY and CDR2 SMNVEV (reference sequence). V was trimmed by 8 bases and J by 3 bases, leaving 19 bases between them.

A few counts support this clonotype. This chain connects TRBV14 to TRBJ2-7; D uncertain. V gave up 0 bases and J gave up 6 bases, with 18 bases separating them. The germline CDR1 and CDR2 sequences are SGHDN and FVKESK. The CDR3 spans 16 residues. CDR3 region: CASSQDEAYGLSEQYF. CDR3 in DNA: TGTGCCAGCAGCCAAGATGAGGCTTACGGCCTAAGCGAGCAGTACTTC.

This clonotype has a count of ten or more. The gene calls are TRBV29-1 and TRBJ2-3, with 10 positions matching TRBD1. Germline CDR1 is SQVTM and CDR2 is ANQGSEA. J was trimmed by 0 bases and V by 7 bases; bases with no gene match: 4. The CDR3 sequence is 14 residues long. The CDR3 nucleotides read TGCAGCGCGGACAGGGGGGACAGCACAGATACGCAGTATTTT. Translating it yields CSADRGDSTDTQYF.

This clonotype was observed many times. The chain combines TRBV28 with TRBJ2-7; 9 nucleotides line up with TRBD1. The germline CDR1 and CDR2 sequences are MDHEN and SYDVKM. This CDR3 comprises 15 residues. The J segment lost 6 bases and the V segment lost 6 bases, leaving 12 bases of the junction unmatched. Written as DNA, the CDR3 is TGTGCCAGCAGCCCTGGGACAGGGTTCCTCTTCGAGCAGTACTTC. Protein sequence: CASSPGTGFLFEQYF.

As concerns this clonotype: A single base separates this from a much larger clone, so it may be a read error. CDR3 nucleotides: TGTGCCAGCAGCGTAGTAAGGGGTGGCACTGAAGCTTTCTTT. Translation gives CASSVVRGGTEAFF. The genes are TRBV7-2 and TRBJ1-1; a weak D match, TRBD1 (5 bases). The CDR3 sequence is 14 residues long. From germline, CDR1 is SGHTA and CDR2 FQGNSA. Trimming pared 5 bases from V and 4 bases from J, leaving 14 bases between.

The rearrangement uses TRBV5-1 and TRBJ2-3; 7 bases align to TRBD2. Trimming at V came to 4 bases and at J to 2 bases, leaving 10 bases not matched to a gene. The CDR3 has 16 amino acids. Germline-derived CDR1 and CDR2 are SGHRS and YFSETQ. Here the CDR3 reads CASSRRGTGNTDTQYF. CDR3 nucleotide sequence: TGCGCCAGCAGCAGGCGGGGGACGGGAAACACAGATACGCAGTATTTT.

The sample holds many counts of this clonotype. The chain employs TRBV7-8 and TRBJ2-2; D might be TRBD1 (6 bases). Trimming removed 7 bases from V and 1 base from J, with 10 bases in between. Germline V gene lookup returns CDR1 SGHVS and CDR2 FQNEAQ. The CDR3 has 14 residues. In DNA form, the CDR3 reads TGTGCCAGCATAACAGGGAAGAACACCGGGGAGCTGTTTTTT. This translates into CASITGKNTGELFF.

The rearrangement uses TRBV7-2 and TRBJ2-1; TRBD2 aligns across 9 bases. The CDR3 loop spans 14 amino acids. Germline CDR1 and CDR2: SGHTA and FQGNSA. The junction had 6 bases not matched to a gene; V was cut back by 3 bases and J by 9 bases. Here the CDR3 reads CASSFGGGEVEQFF. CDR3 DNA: TGTGCCAGCAGCTTCGGCGGGGGGGAAGTTGAGCAGTTCTTC.

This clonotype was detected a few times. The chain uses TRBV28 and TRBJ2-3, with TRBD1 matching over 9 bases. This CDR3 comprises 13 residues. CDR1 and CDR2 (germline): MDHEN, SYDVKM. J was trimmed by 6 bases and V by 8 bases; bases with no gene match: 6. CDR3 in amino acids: CASGGTGMDTQYF. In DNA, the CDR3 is TGTGCCAGCGGGGGGACAGGGATGGATACGCAGTATTTT.

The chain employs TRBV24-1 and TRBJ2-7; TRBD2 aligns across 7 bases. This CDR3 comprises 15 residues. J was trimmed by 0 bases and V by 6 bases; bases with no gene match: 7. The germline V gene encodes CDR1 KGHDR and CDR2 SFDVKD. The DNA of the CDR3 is TGTGCCACCAGTCCTAACGGGGGGAGCTCCTACGAGCAGTACTTC. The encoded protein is CATSPNGGSSYEQYF.

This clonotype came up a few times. The CDR3 sequence: CSARDNSRQFF. The CDR3 region has the DNA TGCAGTGCTAGAGATAATAGCCGGCAGTTCTTC. The rearrangement uses TRBV20-1 and TRBJ2-1; D is unresolved. V dropped 0 bases and J dropped 12 bases, with 9 bases sitting between them. This CDR3 is 11 amino acids long. From germline, CDR1 is DFQATT and CDR2 SNEGSKA (reference sequence).

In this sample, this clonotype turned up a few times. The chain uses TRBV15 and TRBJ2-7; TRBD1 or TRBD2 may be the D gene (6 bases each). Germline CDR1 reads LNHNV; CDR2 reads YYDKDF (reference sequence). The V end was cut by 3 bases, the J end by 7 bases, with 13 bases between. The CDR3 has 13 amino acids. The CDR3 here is CATSSGGLGEQYF. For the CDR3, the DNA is TGTGCCACCAGCAGCGGGGGCTTAGGGGAGCAGTACTTC.

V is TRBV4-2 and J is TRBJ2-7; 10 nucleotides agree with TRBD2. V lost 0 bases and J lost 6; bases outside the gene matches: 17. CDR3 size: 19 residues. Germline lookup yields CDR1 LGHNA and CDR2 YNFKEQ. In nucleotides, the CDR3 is TGTGCCAGCAGCCAAGAACTGCGGACTAGCGGAGCTCAGGGGTCCGAGCAGTACTTC. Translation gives CASSQELRTSGAQGSEQYF.

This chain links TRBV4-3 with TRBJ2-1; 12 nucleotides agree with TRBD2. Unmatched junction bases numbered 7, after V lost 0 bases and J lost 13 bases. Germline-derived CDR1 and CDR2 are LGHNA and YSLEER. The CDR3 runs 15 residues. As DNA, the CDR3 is TGCGCCAGCAGCCAAGAGGGGGTGACTAGCGGGGGACAGTTCTTC. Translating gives CASSQEGVTSGGQFF.

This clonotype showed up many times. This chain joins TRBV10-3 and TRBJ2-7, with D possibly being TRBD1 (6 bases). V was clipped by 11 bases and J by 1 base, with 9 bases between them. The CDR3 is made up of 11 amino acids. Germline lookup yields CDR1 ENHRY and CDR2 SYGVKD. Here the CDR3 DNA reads TGTGCCCTTGGACAGTCCTACGAGCAGTACTTC. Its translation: CALGQSYEQYF.

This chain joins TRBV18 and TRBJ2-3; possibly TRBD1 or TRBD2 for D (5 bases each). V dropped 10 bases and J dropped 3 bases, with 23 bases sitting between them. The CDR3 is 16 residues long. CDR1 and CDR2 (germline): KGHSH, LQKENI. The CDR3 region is CATKLDSRTYTDTQYF. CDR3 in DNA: TGTGCCACCAAATTGGACTCGCGGACATATACAGATACGCAGTATTTT.